The TCR beta chain described here comes from a study of regulatory T cells in long-lasting Graves disease. Whole-study context: Antithyroid drugs had been taken by newly diagnosed Graves' patients for under 3 months. Points from the study as a whole: Patients with persistent disease showed a bias toward TRBV28, TRBJ1-2 and TRBJ2-5.

Time point here: newly diagnosed GD, antithyroid drugs for less than 3 months. Extracted PBMC RNA gave rise to the TCR library. The CDR3 is 15 amino acids. The trim removed 5 bases at V and 4 bases at J, leaving 10 bases unmatched. Arm-PCR of CDR3 regions and iRepertoire HTBI primers were used to build TCR beta libraries. TCRdb re-analysed the multiplex PCR reads in MiXCR, keeping a single row per CDR3 protein. The table lists approximately 460,000 distinct CDR3 sequences, roughly 17% of them singletons, with roughly 10% in the top ten. Many counts were recorded for this clonotype. The antigen is unknown. The same sample was also used in a study of T cells in Graves' hyperthyroidism and ophthalmopathy. That paper adds: Hyperthyroidism in the patients, aged 18 to 65, was newly diagnosed and under 2 months in duration.

This rearrangement joins TRBV12-3 or TRBV12-4 to TRBJ1-2, with 7 nucleotides matching TRBD1. The material sequenced was peripheral blood mononuclear cells (PBMCs), taken at new diagnosis, from a patient treated with antithyroid drugs. The origin of this receptor is a woman aged 30 to 39 with Graves disease. The CDR3 DNA follows: TGTGCCAGCAGTCTTCAGGGGGGACCGGGCTATGGCTACACCTTC. Its translation is CASSLQGGPGYGYTF.